The present entry profiles one T cell receptor beta chain with its context. No antigen is known for it. This sample was taken from a study of T-cell memory formation after mild COVID-19. The study, taken as a whole, reports: In pre-infection memory, a portion of responding clones appeared, which suggested that cross-reactive memory joined.

CDR1 and CDR2 (germline): SGDLS, YYNGEE. The CDR3 runs to 14 residues. V was clipped by 3 bases and J by 5 bases, with 12 bases between them. TCRdb used MiXCR to reprocess the 5' RACE reads, holding one entry per CDR3 protein. The sample records some 330,000 distinct CDR3 sequences, 20% to 25% being singletons. The receptor was derived from an adult woman who had mild COVID-19 (a few samples of this study predate the infection). Cell type and time point are not known. The sequencing input was PBMCs or a T cell subset sorted from them (not recorded which). The V gene is TRBV9, the J gene TRBJ2-1; perhaps TRBD1 as D (5 bases). The CDR3: CASSAADSHNEQFF. The CDR3 nucleotides are TGTGCCAGCAGCGCGGCTGACAGCCACAATGAGCAGTTCTTC.